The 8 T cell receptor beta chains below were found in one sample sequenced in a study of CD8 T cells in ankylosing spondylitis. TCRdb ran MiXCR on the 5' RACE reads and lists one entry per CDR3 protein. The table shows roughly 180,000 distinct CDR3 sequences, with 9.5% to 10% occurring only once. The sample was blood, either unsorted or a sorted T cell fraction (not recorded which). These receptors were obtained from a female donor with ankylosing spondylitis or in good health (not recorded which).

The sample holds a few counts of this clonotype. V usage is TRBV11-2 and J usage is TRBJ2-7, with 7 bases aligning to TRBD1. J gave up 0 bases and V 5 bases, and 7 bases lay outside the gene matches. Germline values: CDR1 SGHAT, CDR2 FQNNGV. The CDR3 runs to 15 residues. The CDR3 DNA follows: TGTGCCAGCAGCCACTGGACAGGTAGCTCCTACGAGCAGTACTTC. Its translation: CASSHWTGSSYEQYF.

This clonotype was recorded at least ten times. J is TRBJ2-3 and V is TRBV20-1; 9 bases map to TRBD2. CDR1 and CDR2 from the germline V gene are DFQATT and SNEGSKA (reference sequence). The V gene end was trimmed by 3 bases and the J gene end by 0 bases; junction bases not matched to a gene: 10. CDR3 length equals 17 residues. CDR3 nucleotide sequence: TGCAGTGCTAGGTGGGCTAGCGGGGCCACTAGCACAGATACGCAGTATTTT. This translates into CSARWASGATSTDTQYF.

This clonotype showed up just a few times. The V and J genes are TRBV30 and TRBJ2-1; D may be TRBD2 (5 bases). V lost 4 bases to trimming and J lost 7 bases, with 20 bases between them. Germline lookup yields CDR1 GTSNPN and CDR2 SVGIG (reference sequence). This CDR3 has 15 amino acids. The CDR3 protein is CAWKLDYNPTNEQFF. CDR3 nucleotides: TGTGCCTGGAAGTTAGACTATAACCCAACAAATGAGCAGTTCTTC.

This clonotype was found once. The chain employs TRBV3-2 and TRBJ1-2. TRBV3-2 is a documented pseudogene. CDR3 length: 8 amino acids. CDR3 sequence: CASSTVAF. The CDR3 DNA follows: TGTGCCAGCAGTACCGTGGCCTTC.

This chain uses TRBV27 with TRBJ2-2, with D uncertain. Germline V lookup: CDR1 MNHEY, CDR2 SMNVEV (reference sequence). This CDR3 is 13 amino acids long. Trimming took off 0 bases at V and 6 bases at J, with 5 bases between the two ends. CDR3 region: CASSLSVAGELFF. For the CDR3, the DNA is TGTGCCAGCAGTTTATCCGTAGCCGGGGAGCTGTTTTTT.

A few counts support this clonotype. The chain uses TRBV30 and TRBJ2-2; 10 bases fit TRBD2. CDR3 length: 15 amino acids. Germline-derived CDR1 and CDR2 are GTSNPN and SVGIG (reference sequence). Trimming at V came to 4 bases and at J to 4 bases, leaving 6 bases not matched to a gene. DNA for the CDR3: TGTGCCTGGAACCACGAGCGGGAGGGCACCGGGGAGCTGTTTTTT. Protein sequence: CAWNHEREGTGELFF.

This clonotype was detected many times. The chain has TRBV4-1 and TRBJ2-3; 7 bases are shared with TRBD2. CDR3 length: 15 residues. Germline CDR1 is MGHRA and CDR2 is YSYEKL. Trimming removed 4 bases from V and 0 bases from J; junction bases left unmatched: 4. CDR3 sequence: CASSLSGTSTDTQYF. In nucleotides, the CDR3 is TGCGCCAGCAGCCTAAGCGGGACCAGCACAGATACGCAGTATTTT.

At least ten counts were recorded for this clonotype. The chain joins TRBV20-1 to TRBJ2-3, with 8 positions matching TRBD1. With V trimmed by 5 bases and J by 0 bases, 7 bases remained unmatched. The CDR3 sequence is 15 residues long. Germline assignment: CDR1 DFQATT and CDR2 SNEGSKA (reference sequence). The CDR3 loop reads CSASQTGDSTDTQYF. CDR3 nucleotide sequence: TGCAGTGCTTCCCAGACAGGGGATAGCACAGATACGCAGTATTTT.